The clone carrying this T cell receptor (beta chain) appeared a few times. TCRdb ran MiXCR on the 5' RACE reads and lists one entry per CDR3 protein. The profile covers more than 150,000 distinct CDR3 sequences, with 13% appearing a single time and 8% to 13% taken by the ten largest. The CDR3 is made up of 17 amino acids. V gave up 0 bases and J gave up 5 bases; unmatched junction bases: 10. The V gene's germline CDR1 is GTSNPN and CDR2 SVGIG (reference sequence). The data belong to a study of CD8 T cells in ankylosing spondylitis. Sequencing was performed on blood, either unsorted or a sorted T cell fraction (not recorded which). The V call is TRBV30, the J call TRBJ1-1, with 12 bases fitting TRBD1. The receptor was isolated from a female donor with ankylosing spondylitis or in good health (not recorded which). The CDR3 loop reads CAWSVLGTGGGRTEAFF. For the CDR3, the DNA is TGTGCCTGGAGTGTACTCGGGACAGGGGGCGGTCGGACTGAAGCTTTCTTT.